Shown below are 7 T cell receptor beta chains from a single sample sequenced in a study of blood T cell repertoires in COVID-19 (dated by TCRdb to 2018 to 2020). The library relied on the immunoSEQ multiplex PCR assay. The source is immuneACCESS, and TCRdb retained only in-frame sequences with V and J called. Part of the clones is not carried over; for the studies checked, unresolved V genes explain less than half of this, and the remainder is unexplained. The sample data list 150,000 to 200,000 clones, and around four fifths of these were observed just once. The leading ten clones occupy under 3.5% of the sample. The sample consisted of peripheral blood. Every receptor here comes from a woman aged 60-75 years with acute or convalescent COVID-19.

The chain joins TRBV28 to TRBJ2-5; possibly TRBD2 for D (6 bases). Between the trimmed V and J ends, which lost 5 bases and 5 bases, there was a span of 18 bases. The CDR3 is 15 residues long. Germline V lookup: CDR1 MDHEN, CDR2 SYDVKM. The CDR3, as DNA: TGTGCCAGCAGTACGGCGGATGGGGGGATCGAGACCCAGTACTTC. It translates to CASSTADGGIETQYF.

The chain carries TRBV7-9 and TRBJ1-1; D possibly corresponds to TRBD1 (5 bases). Germline CDR1 reads SEHNR; CDR2 reads FQNEAQ (reference sequence). CDR3 size: 13 residues. The V gene lost 4 bases and the J gene lost 4 bases, with 10 bases spanning the gap. The CDR3 DNA sequence: TGTGCCAGCAGCTATACAGGAAGCACTGAAGCTTTCTTT. It encodes CASSYTGSTEAFF.

The chain employs TRBV6-6 and TRBJ2-7; 9 positions agree with TRBD1. The J segment lost 5 bases and the V segment lost 4 bases, leaving 3 bases of the junction unmatched. The CDR3 runs 13 residues. Germline V gene sequence: CDR1 MNHNY, CDR2 SVGAGI (reference sequence). CDR3 sequence reads: CASSLDRGNEQYF. In DNA, the CDR3 is TGTGCCAGCAGTTTAGACAGGGGGAACGAGCAGTACTTC.

This rearrangement joins TRBV5-1 to TRBJ1-3, with D possibly TRBD1 on 5 matching bases. The CDR3 extends over 15 amino acids. Germline values: CDR1 SGHRS, CDR2 YFSETQ. V dropped 5 bases and J dropped 0 bases, with 12 bases sitting between them. CDR3 DNA: TGCGCCAGCAGTGAGAAGGGACTCTCTGGAAACACCATATATTTT. It is translated as CASSEKGLSGNTIYF.

The CDR3 loop is CATSDGLIYNEQFF. The CDR3 DNA is TGTGCCACCAGTGATGGACTTATTTACAATGAGCAGTTCTTC. The chain is built from TRBV24-1 and TRBJ2-1, with D possibly TRBD2 on 5 matching bases. Deletions cut 3 bases from V and 4 bases from J, with 9 bases between. Germline CDR1 and CDR2: KGHDR and SFDVKD. The CDR3 sequence is 14 residues long.

The V and J genes are TRBV7-2 and TRBJ2-7; the D is unclear. The germline gives CDR1 SGHTA, CDR2 FQGNSA. CDR3 size: 12 residues. Trimming took off 2 bases at V and 2 bases at J, with 4 bases between the two ends. CDR3 bases: TGTGCCAGCAGCTTAAATACCTACGAGCAGTACTTC. It translates to CASSLNTYEQYF.

The chain joins TRBV28 to TRBJ2-7; perhaps TRBD2 as D (6 bases). CDR1 is MDHEN, CDR2 SYDVKM, per germline. The CDR3 has 14 amino acids. V lost 3 bases and J 5 bases, leaving 14 bases between the germline ends. CDR3 residues: CASSFGGIKHEQYF. The CDR3 DNA follows: TGTGCCAGCAGTTTTGGGGGGATCAAGCACGAGCAGTACTTC.